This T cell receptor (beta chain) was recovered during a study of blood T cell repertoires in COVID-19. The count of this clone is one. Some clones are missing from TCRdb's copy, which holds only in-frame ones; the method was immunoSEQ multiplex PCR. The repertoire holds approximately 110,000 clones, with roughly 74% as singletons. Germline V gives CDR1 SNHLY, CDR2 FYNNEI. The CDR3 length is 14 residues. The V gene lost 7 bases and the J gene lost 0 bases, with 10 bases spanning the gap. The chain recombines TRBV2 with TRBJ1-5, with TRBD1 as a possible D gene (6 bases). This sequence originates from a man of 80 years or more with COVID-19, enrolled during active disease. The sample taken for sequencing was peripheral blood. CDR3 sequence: CASTTGYSNQPQHF. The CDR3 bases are TGTGCCAGCACCACAGGGTATAGCAATCAGCCCCAGCATTTT.